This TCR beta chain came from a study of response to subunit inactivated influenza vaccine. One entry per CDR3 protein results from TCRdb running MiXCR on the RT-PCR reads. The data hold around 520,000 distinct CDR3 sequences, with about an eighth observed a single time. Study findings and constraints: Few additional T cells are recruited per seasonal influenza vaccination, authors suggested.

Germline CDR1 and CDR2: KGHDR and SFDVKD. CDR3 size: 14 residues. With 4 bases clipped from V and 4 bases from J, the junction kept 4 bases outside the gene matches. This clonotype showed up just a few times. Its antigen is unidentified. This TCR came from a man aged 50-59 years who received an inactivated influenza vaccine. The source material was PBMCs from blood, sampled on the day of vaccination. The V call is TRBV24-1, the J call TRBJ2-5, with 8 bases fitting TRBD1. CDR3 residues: CATSETGGGETQYF. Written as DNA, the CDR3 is TGTGCCACCAGTGAAACAGGGGGAGGAGAGACCCAGTACTTC.